This T cell receptor (beta chain) was documented in a study of human T cells and chemical hapten exposure. One entry per CDR3 protein results from TCRdb running MiXCR on the RACE reads. Seen here are approximately 260,000 distinct CDR3 sequences, 7.5% to 9% observed once, and the top ten hold roughly 1.2%. Time point denoted: pre-sensitization, week 0. Treatment: therapeutic diphenylcyclopropenone sensitization with weekly scalp DPC. Specimen: whole blood, collected in connection with sensitization to the hapten diphenylcyclopropenone (DPC). The source is a man aged 18-30 years with alopecia areata. Some clones in this sample may be carry-over from other donors' samples.

In DNA form, the CDR3 reads TGCGCCAGCAGCCAAGATCACGGGCCAGAAATCAATCAGCCCCAGCATTTT. Protein sequence: CASSQDHGPEINQPQHF. The chain is built from TRBV4-3 and TRBJ1-5; unclear D gene. Germline V gene data show CDR1 as LGHNA and CDR2 as YSLEER. The CDR3 covers 17 residues. Trimming shortened V by 0 bases and J by 3 bases, and 15 bases separated the two germline ends.